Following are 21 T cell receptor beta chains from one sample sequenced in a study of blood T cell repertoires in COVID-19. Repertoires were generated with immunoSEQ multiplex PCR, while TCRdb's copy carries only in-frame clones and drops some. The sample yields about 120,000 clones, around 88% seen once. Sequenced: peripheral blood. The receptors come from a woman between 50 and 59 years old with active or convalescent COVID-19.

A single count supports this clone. CDR3 bases: TGCAGCGTTCTAGAAAACACCATATATTTT. Residues: CSVLENTIYF. The J gene is TRBJ1-3, the V gene TRBV29-1; D is undetermined. Germline CDR1 and CDR2: SQVTM and ANQGSEA. V gave up 5 bases and J gave up 6 bases, with 5 bases separating them. The CDR3 contains 10 residues. Together with reference TRBV29-1 and TRBJ1-3, the CDR3 gives the full variable domain: SAVISQKPSRDICQRGTSLTIQCQVDSQVTMMFWYRQQPGQSLTLIATANQGSEATYESGFVIDKFPISRPNLTFSTLTVSNMSPEDSSIYLCSVLENTIYFGEGSWLTVV.

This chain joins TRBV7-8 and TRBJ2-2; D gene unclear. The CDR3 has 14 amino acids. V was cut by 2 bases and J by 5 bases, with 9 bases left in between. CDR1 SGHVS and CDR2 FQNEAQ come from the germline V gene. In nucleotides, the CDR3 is TGTGCCAGCAGCTTATTGCGGTTGACCGGGGAGCTGTTTTTT. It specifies CASSLLRLTGELFF.

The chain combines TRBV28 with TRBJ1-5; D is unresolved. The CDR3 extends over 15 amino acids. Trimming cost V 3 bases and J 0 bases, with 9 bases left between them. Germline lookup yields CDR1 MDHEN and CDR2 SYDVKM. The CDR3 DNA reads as TGTGCCAGCAGTTTTTACGGGAGTAGCAATCAGCCCCAGCATTTT. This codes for CASSFYGSSNQPQHF.

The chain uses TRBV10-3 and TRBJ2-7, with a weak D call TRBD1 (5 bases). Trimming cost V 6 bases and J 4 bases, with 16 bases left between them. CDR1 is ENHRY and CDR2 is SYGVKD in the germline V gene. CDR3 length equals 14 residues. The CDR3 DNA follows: TGTGCCATCAGGAACAGGATCGAAGGGTACGAGCAGTACTTC. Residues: CAIRNRIEGYEQYF.

CDR3 region: CASTSRDRDHEQYF. CDR3 bases: TGCGCCAGCACCTCGCGGGACAGGGACCACGAGCAGTACTTC. The V call is TRBV23-1, the J call TRBJ2-7; TRBD1 agrees at 9 bases. TRBV23-1 has ORF status, its function being uncertain. With V trimmed by 7 bases and J by 5 bases, 9 bases remained unmatched. The CDR3 is 14 residues long.

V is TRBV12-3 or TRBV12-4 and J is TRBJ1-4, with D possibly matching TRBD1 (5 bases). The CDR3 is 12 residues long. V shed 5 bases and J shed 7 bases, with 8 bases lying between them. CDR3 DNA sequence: TGTGCCAGCAGTATCGGGGGTGAAAAACTGTTTTTT. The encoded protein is CASSIGGEKLFF.

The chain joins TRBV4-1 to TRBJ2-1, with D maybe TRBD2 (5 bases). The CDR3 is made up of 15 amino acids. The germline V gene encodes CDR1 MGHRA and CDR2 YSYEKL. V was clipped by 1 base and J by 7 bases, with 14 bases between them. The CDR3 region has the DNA TGCGCCAGCAGCCAAGGGACTCCCGAGACAAATGAGCAGTTCTTC. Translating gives CASSQGTPETNEQFF.

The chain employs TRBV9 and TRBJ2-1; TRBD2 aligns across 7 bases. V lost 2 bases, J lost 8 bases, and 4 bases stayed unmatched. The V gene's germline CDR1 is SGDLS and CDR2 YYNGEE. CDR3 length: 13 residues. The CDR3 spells CASSVGGSYEQFF. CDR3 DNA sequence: TGTGCCAGCAGCGTGGGAGGGAGCTATGAGCAGTTCTTC.

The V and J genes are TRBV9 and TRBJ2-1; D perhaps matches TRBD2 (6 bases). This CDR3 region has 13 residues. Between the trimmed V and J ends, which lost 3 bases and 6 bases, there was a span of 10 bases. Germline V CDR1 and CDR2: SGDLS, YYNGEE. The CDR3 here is CASSGGDRNEQFF. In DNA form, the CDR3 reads TGTGCCAGCAGCGGCGGGGATCGCAATGAGCAGTTCTTC.

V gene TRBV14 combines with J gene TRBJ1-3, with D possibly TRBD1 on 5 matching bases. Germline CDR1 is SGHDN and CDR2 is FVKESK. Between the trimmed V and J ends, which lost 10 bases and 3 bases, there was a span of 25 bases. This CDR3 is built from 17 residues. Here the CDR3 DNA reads TGTGCCACAGCACAGTCCCAGGGTGATCGTCATGGAAACACCATATATTTT. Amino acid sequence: CATAQSQGDRHGNTIYF.

In DNA form, the CDR3 reads TGCAGTCCGGAGGGCGAGCAGTACTTC. Its translation: CSPEGEQYF. The chain joins TRBV20-1 to TRBJ2-7; perhaps TRBD2 as D (6 bases). The germline V gene has CDR1 DFQATT and CDR2 SNEGSKA (reference sequence). Trimming left V 8 bases short and J 6 bases short, with 8 bases between. CDR3 size: 9 residues.

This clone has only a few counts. The CDR3 protein is CASSLSTSSYEQYF. The DNA for the CDR3 is TGCGCCAGCAGCTTGTCTACGTCTTCCTACGAGCAGTACTTC. The chain couples TRBV5-1 to TRBJ2-7; D is uncertain. The V and J ends lost 1 base and 1 base respectively, with 9 bases between them. The CDR3 loop spans 14 amino acids. Germline V gives CDR1 SGHRS, CDR2 YFSETQ.

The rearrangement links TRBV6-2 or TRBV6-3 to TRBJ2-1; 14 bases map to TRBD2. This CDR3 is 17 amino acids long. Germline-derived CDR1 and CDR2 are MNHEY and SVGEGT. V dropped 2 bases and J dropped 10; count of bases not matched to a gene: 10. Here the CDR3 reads CASSYGGGLAGDREQFF. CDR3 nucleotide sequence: TGTGCCAGCAGTTACGGGGGGGGACTAGCGGGAGACAGGGAGCAGTTCTTC.

CDR3 protein: CASSPIPRHEQFF. The CDR3 DNA reads as TGTGCCAGCAGTCCCATCCCGCGGCATGAGCAGTTCTTC. The V gene is TRBV28, the J gene TRBJ2-1; D ambiguous. The CDR3 spans 13 residues. V was trimmed by 5 bases and J by 8 bases, leaving 13 bases between them. Germline lookup yields CDR1 MDHEN and CDR2 SYDVKM.

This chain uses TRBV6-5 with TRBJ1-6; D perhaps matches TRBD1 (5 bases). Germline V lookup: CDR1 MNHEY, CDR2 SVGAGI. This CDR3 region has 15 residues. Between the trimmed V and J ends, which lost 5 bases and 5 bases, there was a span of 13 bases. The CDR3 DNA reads TGTGCCAGCAGTACCTCCGACAGAAATAATTCACCCCTCCACTTT. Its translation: CASSTSDRNNSPLHF.

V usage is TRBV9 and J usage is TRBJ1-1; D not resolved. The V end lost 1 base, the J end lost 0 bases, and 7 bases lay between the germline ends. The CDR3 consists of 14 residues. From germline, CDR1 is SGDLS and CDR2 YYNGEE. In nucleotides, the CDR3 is TGTGCCAGCAGCGTACAGGCGATGAACACTGAAGCTTTCTTT. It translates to CASSVQAMNTEAFF.

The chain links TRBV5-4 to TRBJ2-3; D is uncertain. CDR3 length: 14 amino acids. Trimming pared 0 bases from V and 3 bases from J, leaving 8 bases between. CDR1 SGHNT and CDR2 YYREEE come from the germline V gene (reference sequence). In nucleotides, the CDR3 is TGTGCCAGCAGCTTGGTGGCAGATACAGATACGCAGTATTTT. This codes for CASSLVADTDTQYF.

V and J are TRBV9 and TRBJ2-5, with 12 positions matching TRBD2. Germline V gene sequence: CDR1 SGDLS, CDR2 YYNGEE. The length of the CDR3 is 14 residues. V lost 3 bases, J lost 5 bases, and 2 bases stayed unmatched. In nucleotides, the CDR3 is TGTGCCAGCAGCGCTCTAGCGGGGGGGGAGACCCAGTACTTC. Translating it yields CASSALAGGETQYF.

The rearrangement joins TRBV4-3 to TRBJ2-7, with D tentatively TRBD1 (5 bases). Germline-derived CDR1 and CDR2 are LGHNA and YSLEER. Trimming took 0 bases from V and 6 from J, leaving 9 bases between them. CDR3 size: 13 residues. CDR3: CASSQDQGVEQYF. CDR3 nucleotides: TGCGCCAGCAGCCAAGATCAAGGGGTCGAGCAGTACTTC.

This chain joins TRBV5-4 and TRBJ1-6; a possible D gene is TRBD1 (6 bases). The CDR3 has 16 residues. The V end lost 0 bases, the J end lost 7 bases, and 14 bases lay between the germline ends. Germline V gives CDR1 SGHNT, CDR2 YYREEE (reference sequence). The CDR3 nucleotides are TGTGCCAGCAGCTTGGCCCAGGTTGACAGGAATTCACCCCTCCACTTT. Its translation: CASSLAQVDRNSPLHF. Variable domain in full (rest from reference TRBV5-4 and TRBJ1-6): ETGVTQSPTHLIKTRGQQVTLRCSSQSGHNTVSWYQQALGQGPQFIFQYYREEENGRGNFPPRFSGLQFPNYSSELNVNALELDDSALYLCASSLAQVDRNSPLHFGNGTRLTVT.

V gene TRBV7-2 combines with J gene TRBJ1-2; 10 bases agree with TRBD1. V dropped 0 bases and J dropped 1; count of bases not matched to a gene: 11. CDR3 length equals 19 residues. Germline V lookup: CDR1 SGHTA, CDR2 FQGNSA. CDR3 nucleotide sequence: TGTGCCAGCAGCTTAGCAGCCGGGACAGGGGCTCGGGTTAACTATGGCTACACCTTC. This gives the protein CASSLAAGTGARVNYGYTF.